The clone carrying this TCR beta chain was detected only a few times. Its specificity is unknown. Findings of the study overall: Tumor Treg TCRs overlapped most with tumor naive CD4+ cells.

Via MiXCR, TCRdb re-called the 5' RACE reads, giving one row per CDR3 protein. The data show 20,000 to 25,000 distinct CDR3 sequences, 30% seen once. CD25-based Treg depletion was applied to purified naive CD4+ T cells. The CDR3 spans 13 residues. With V trimmed by 4 bases and J by 3 bases, 3 bases remained unmatched. Germline V gene lookup returns CDR1 MNHEY and CDR2 SVGAGI. J is TRBJ2-7 and V is TRBV6-5, with 7 bases identical to TRBD1. The receptor was isolated from a female donor with breast cancer. Source material: tumor-infiltrating naive CD4+ T cells sorted from the breast tumor. Indicated subset: naive CD4+ T cells, CD4+CD45RA+CD25-. CDR3 sequence: CASSFGTDYEQYF. Here the CDR3 DNA reads TGTGCCAGCAGTTTCGGGACAGACTACGAGCAGTACTTC.